The entry below gives a single T cell receptor (beta chain) sequence along with its context. This record belongs to a study of technical replicates of blood from several donors. TCRdb's copy holds only in-frame clones and misses some; the assay was immunoSEQ multiplex PCR. The profile covers approximately 73,000 clones, with roughly 94% appearing a single time and more than 0.25% taken by the ten largest. The V end lost 6 bases, the J end lost 2 bases, and 11 bases lay between the germline ends. The germline V gene encodes CDR1 WNHNN and CDR2 SYGVQD (reference sequence). The CDR3 runs to 13 residues.

The chain is built from TRBV10-1 and TRBJ2-7; D may be TRBD1 (5 bases). The receptor comes from a human donor in good health. Sample: T cells isolated from PBMCs. CDR3 region: CASSVSGTYEQYF. DNA for the CDR3: TGCGCCAGCAGCGTTTCAGGGACCTACGAGCAGTACTTC.